Reported below is one T cell receptor beta chain. This entry belongs to a study of molecular identifiers for immune sequencing clone quantification. TCRdb used MiXCR to reprocess the PCR reads, holding one entry per CDR3 protein. The table shows approximately 10,000 distinct CDR3 sequences, with approximately 19% occurring only once. This TCR derives from a human donor in good health. Some libraries in this study had Jurkat cell RNA spiked in. The sample was naive CD8+ T cells from blood, with Jurkat cell RNA spiked in. The subset is: FACS-sorted CD8+CD4-CCR7+CD45RA+ naive T cells.

The CDR3 DNA is TGCAGTGCTAGAGAGAAAATAGCGGGAAGGACAGATACGCAGTATTTT. Amino acid sequence: CSAREKIAGRTDTQYF. The V and J genes are TRBV20-1 and TRBJ2-3, with 8 bases aligning to TRBD2. Germline lookup yields CDR1 DFQATT and CDR2 SNEGSKA (reference sequence). The V and J ends lost 0 bases and 3 bases, in that order; junction bases with no gene match: 8. The CDR3 consists of 16 residues.